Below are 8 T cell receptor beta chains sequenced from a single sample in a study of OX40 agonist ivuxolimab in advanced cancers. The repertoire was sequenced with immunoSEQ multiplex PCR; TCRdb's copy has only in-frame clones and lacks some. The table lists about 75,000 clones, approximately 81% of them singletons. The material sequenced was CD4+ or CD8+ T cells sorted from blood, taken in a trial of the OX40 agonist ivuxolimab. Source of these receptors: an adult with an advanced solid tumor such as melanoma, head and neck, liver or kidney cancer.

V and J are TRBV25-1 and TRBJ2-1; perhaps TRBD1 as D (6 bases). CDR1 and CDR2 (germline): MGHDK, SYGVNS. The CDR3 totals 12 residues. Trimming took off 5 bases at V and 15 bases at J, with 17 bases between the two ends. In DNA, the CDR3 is TGTGCCAGCAGTTTACAGGGTGTTGGGCGGTTCTTC. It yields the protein CASSLQGVGRFF.

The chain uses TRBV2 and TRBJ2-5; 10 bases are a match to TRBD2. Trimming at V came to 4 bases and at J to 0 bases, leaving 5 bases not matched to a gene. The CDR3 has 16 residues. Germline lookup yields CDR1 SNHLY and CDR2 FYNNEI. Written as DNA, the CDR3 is TGTGCCAGCAGTGGGACTAGCGGAGGAAACCAAGAGACCCAGTACTTC. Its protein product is CASSGTSGGNQETQYF.

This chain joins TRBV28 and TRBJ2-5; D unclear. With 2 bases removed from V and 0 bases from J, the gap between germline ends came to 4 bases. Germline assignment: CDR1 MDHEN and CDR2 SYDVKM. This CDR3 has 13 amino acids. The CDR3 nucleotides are TGTGCCAGCAGTTTAACAGACCAAGAGACCCAGTACTTC. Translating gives CASSLTDQETQYF.

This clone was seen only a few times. The CDR3 region is CASSPGTGHEKLFF. The CDR3 nucleotides read TGTGCCAGCAGCCCGGGGACAGGGCATGAAAAACTGTTTTTT. This chain links TRBV7-9 with TRBJ1-4, with 9 bases identical to TRBD1. The CDR3 sequence is 14 residues long. The V gene's germline CDR1 is SEHNR and CDR2 FQNEAQ (reference sequence). With V trimmed by 5 bases and J by 6 bases, 4 bases remained unmatched.

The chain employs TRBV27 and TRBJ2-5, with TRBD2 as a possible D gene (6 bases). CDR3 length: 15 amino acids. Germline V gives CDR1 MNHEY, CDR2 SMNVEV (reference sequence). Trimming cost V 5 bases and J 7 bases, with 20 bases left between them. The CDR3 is CASSPLGGSPSTQYF. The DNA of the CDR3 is TGTGCCAGCAGTCCCCTGGGGGGATCCCCGTCGACCCAGTACTTC.

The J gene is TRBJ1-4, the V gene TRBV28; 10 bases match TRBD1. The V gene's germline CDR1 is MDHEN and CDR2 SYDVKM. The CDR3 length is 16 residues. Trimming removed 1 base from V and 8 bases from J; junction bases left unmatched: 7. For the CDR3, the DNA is TGTGCCAGCAGTTTATCTGGGGGGACAGGGGAAGAAAAACTGTTTTTT. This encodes CASSLSGGTGEEKLFF.

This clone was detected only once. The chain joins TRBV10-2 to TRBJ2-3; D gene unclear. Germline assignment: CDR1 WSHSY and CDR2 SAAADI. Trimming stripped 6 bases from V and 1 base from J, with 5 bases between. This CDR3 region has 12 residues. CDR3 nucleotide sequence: TGCGCCAGCAGGACGGGCACAGATACGCAGTATTTT. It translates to CASRTGTDTQYF.

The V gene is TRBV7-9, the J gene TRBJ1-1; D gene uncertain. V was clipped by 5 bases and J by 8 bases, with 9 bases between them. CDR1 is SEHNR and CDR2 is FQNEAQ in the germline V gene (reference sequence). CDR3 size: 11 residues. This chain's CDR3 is CASSRGREAFF. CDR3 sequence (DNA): TGTGCCAGCAGCCGAGGACGGGAAGCTTTCTTT.